This T cell receptor beta chain originates from a study of graft-versus-host responses after intestinal transplantation. Study at large: Each recipient received a multivisceral, liver-intestinal, or isolated intestinal graft.

The CDR3 runs to 15 residues. The V gene's germline CDR1 is SGHVS and CDR2 FNYEAQ. Trimming removed 3 bases from V and 5 bases from J, with 14 bases in between. Sequencing used immunoSEQ multiplex PCR; TCRdb keeps in-frame clones, though not all of them. The data show about 30,000 clones, about four fifths seen once. Grafts had their tissue processed, releasing intraepithelial and lamina propria lymphocytes. V and J are TRBV7-6 and TRBJ2-1, with a possible D match to TRBD2 (6 bases). This clonotype was obtained from a human patient who received an intestinal transplant, so some T cells may come from the graft donor. The sequenced sample was ileum tissue, obtained 98 days after intestinal transplantation. The chain's CDR3 is CASSLDDGTHNEQFF. As DNA, the CDR3 is TGTGCCAGCAGCTTGGATGACGGGACTCACAATGAGCAGTTCTTC.